This is a list of T cell receptor beta chains from one sample in a study of brain T cells in children with intractable seizures. The protocol was immunoSEQ multiplex PCR, while the TCRdb copy is restricted to in-frame clones and leaves out a portion. The sample comprises approximately 330,000 clones, more than 85% of which are singletons, and 5.7% rests with the top ten. The sequences come from peripheral blood, collected 4 to 5 months after surgery. The source is a boy younger than two with tuberous sclerosis and intractable seizures. CDR3s include the opening cysteine and the closing phenylalanine or tryptophan. A D gene is named only where the DNA matches it firmly. Size is omitted from some rows. Given values are once, few, many or a class for expanded clones.

j_call: TRBJ1-3; d_call: TRBD1; v_call: TRBV3-1/TRBV3-2; clone_size: -; cdr3_nt: TGTGCCAGCAGCCAAAGGACAGGCAGCGCTGGAAACACCATATATTTT; cdr3_aa: CASSQRTGSAGNTIYF
j_call: TRBJ1-5; d_call: -; v_call: TRBV30; clone_size: -; cdr3_nt: TGTGCCTGGAGTGTAACCGCAGGGAACTTGGGCAATCAGCCCCAGCATTTT; cdr3_aa: CAWSVTAGNLGNQPQHF
j_call: TRBJ1-2; d_call: -; v_call: TRBV9; clone_size: -; cdr3_nt: TGTGCCAGCACGTCAGGGCTCGCGAGGGGCTACACCTTC; cdr3_aa: CASTSGLARGYTF
j_call: TRBJ2-7; d_call: TRBD2; v_call: TRBV28; clone_size: -; cdr3_nt: TGTGCCAGCAGTTTACCTCCTAGCGGGAGGAGATATTACGAGCAGTACTTC; cdr3_aa: CASSLPPSGRRYYEQYF
j_call: TRBJ2-2; d_call: -; v_call: TRBV30; clone_size: -; cdr3_nt: TGTGCCTGGAGTGTTCGGCGGAAGAACACCGGGGAGCTGTTTTTT; cdr3_aa: CAWSVRRKNTGELFF
j_call: TRBJ2-7; d_call: -; v_call: TRBV6-5; clone_size: once; cdr3_nt: TGTGCCAGCAGTCTCCTTGGAGACAGGACCGACGAGCAGTACTTC; cdr3_aa: CASSLLGDRTDEQYF
j_call: TRBJ2-2; d_call: -; v_call: TRBV13; clone_size: -; cdr3_nt: TGTGCCAGCAGCTTAGGGGGTGCGTACACCGGGGAGCTGTTTTTT; cdr3_aa: CASSLGGAYTGELFF
j_call: TRBJ2-2; d_call: -; v_call: TRBV23-1; clone_size: -; cdr3_nt: TGCGCCAGCAGCCGGATGAACACCGGGGAGCTGTTTTTT; cdr3_aa: CASSRMNTGELFF
j_call: TRBJ2-3; d_call: TRBD2; v_call: TRBV3-1/TRBV3-2; clone_size: -; cdr3_nt: TGTGCCAGCACCCCACTAGCGGGGGGGACAGATACGCAGTATTTT; cdr3_aa: CASTPLAGGTDTQYF
j_call: TRBJ1-1; d_call: TRBD1; v_call: TRBV10-1; clone_size: -; cdr3_nt: TGCGCCAGCCCCGGGACAGGGTACACTGAAGCTTTCTTT; cdr3_aa: CASPGTGYTEAFF
j_call: TRBJ1-2; d_call: -; v_call: TRBV2; clone_size: -; cdr3_nt: TGTGCCAGCAGTGAATCCGGTTCTTGGAGAGGCTACACCTTC; cdr3_aa: CASSESGSWRGYTF
j_call: TRBJ1-1; d_call: -; v_call: TRBV6-6; clone_size: -; cdr3_nt: TGTGCCAGCAGGTTCTTCGAGGCTTTCTTT; cdr3_aa: CASRFFEAFF
j_call: TRBJ2-1; d_call: -; v_call: TRBV2; clone_size: -; cdr3_nt: TGTGCCAGCAGCCCCCGGGAGTACTACAATGAGCAGTTCTTC; cdr3_aa: CASSPREYYNEQFF
j_call: TRBJ2-7; d_call: TRBD1; v_call: TRBV18; clone_size: -; cdr3_nt: TGTGCCAGCTCACCCGGACAGGGAATTTTGTACGAGCAGTACTTC; cdr3_aa: CASSPGQGILYEQYF
j_call: TRBJ1-1; d_call: -; v_call: TRBV24-1; clone_size: -; cdr3_nt: TGTGCCACCAGTGATCCATGGAACACTGAAGCTTTCTTT; cdr3_aa: CATSDPWNTEAFF
j_call: TRBJ2-5; d_call: -; v_call: TRBV10-3; clone_size: -; cdr3_nt: TGTGCCATCAGTTCAGGGGAGGAGACCCAGTACTTC; cdr3_aa: CAISSGEETQYF
j_call: TRBJ1-5; d_call: -; v_call: TRBV6-5; clone_size: -; cdr3_nt: TGTGCCAGCAGTTACGGGGACACCGGGTGGGTGCCCCAGCATTTT; cdr3_aa: CASSYGDTGWVPQHF
j_call: TRBJ1-2; d_call: -; v_call: TRBV7-9; clone_size: -; cdr3_nt: TGTGCCAGCAGCCCGACCTTACAAGGAAACTATGGCTACACCTTC; cdr3_aa: CASSPTLQGNYGYTF
j_call: TRBJ2-1; d_call: TRBD2; v_call: TRBV4-1; clone_size: -; cdr3_nt: TGCGCCAGCAGCCATGGACTAGTTTCCTACAATGAGCAGTTCTTC; cdr3_aa: CASSHGLVSYNEQFF
j_call: TRBJ2-5; d_call: -; v_call: TRBV3-1/TRBV3-2; clone_size: -; cdr3_nt: TGTGCCAGCAGCCAGGAGGGGGGCGGGGAGACCCAGTACTTC; cdr3_aa: CASSQEGGGETQYF
j_call: TRBJ2-1; d_call: TRBD2; v_call: TRBV3-1/TRBV3-2; clone_size: -; cdr3_nt: TGTGCCAGCAGCTTCACTAGCGGGAGAATTGAGCAGTTCTTC; cdr3_aa: CASSFTSGRIEQFF
j_call: TRBJ1-6; d_call: -; v_call: TRBV28; clone_size: -; cdr3_nt: TGTGCCAGCAGTTTCGGGACCGCGGGGCTAAATCCACCCCTCCACTTT; cdr3_aa: CASSFGTAGLNPPLHF
j_call: TRBJ1-2; d_call: -; v_call: TRBV4-2; clone_size: -; cdr3_nt: TGTGCCAGCAGCCAAGAAGGCAGGGATGGCTACACCTTC; cdr3_aa: CASSQEGRDGYTF
j_call: TRBJ1-2; d_call: -; v_call: TRBV5-4; clone_size: -; cdr3_nt: TGTGCCAGCAGCTCCCCGGGAGAAGGGCCCCACACCTTC; cdr3_aa: CASSSPGEGPHTF
j_call: TRBJ2-3; d_call: -; v_call: TRBV11-2; clone_size: -; cdr3_nt: TGTGCCAGCAGCTTCAGGGGTGGGGGGGCCCCAGCCGATACGCAGTATTTT; cdr3_aa: CASSFRGGGAPADTQYF